The source of this T cell receptor (beta chain) is a study of T cell changes during pregnancy in multiple sclerosis. The protocol was immunoSEQ multiplex PCR, while the TCRdb copy is restricted to in-frame clones and leaves out a portion. Of about 50,000 clones listed, more than 90% are singletons. V was pared by 8 bases and J by 7 bases, with 8 bases of the junction left unmatched. This CDR3 has 13 amino acids. CDR1 is ENHRY, CDR2 SYGVKD, per germline. V is TRBV10-3 and J is TRBJ1-2; 9 nucleotides agree with TRBD1. Specimen: CD8+ T cells from peripheral blood mononuclear cells, collected after pregnancy. The clonotype comes from a female donor with multiple sclerosis, enrolled in a pregnancy study. CDR3 DNA: TGTGCCATCTCGGTCGACAGGGGGTCTGGCTACACCTTC. Encoded protein: CAISVDRGSGYTF.